The TCR beta chain described here comes from a study of blood T cell repertoires in COVID-19. Looking at the study overall: Acute-phase and convalescent COVID-19 samples originated in the United States, Italy and Spain. The cDNA or gDNA used as material had been derived from T cells, B-cell-depleted T cells, or PBMCs.

Authors' data handling: The authors estimated nucleated cell counts from reference gene primer amplification. The protocol was immunoSEQ multiplex PCR, while the TCRdb copy is restricted to in-frame clones and leaves out a portion. V, J and clone size are taken as reported in that table, and D and trimming were inferred from the DNA itself. The profile shows hundreds of thousands of clones, roughly 85% of them singletons. There are 14 residues in the CDR3. Germline assignment: CDR1 LGHNA and CDR2 YNFKEQ. The junction had 5 bases not matched to a gene; V was cut back by 1 base and J by 7 bases. The chain joins TRBV4-2 to TRBJ2-7; 9 nucleotides align to TRBD2. The sample was peripheral blood. This receptor was taken from a man aged 50-60 years with active or convalescent COVID-19. This CDR3 is CASSQGTSVGEQYF. The CDR3 DNA is TGTGCCAGCAGCCAAGGGACTAGCGTGGGGGAGCAGTACTTC.